This TCR beta chain is from a study of CD4 T cell repertoires in COVID-19. Looking at the study overall: CFSE-low cells expanded about nine days with IL-2, then restimulated with other coronavirus spikes. Study findings and constraints: Sharing of several most expanded SARS-CoV-2-reactive clonotypes across memory subsets suggested intraclonal diversification. Some SARS-CoV-2 clonotypes, between about 6.5 and 25%, recurred in SARS-CoV and/or HKU1 cultures.

A note on this clone: Its antigen is still unknown.

Sequencing was done directly on freshly isolated, uncultured memory T cells. The CDR3 is 16 amino acids. Germline V gene lookup returns CDR1 SGHNT and CDR2 YENEEA. J gave up 8 bases and V 0 bases, and 5 bases lay outside the gene matches. Measured with immunoSEQ multiplex PCR; TCRdb has only the in-frame clones, and not every one. Of 23,000 or so clones in the sample, roughly 84% were seen once. V usage is TRBV11-3 and J usage is TRBJ1-6, with TRBD1 identical over 9 bases. This sequence originates from a human donor who had COVID-19. The specimen was central memory CD4+ T cells from blood, collected before the COVID-19 pandemic. CDR3 region: CASSLETGGRDSPLHF. DNA of the CDR3: TGTGCCAGCAGCTTAGAAACAGGGGGCAGGGATTCACCCCTCCACTTT.